The 26 T cell receptor beta chains in this list originate from one sample, sequenced in a study of early T cells in non-severe SARS-CoV-2 infection. TCRdb re-derived calls from the 5' RACE reads in MiXCR, one entry per CDR3 protein. The table includes roughly 100,000 distinct CDR3 sequences, about an eighth detected once. The specimen was whole blood. The receptor source for this set is an adult who was a healthcare worker with PCR-confirmed SARS-CoV-2 infection or an uninfected control (not recorded which).

In its sample, this clonotype was seen a few times. The CDR3 protein is CASSQRLAGEGTQYF. The CDR3 nucleotides are TGCGCCAGCAGCCAACGGCTAGCGGGAGAGGGGACGCAGTATTTT. This chain connects TRBV4-3 to TRBJ2-3; TRBD2 agrees at 10 bases. CDR3 length equals 15 residues. Trimming removed 2 bases from V and 9 bases from J; junction bases left unmatched: 8. CDR1 and CDR2 from the germline V gene are LGHNA and YSLEER.

This clonotype was observed many times. The rearrangement links TRBV2 to TRBJ2-4; D gene unclear. This CDR3 region has 12 residues. The V end was cut by 3 bases, the J end by 5 bases, with 5 bases between. Germline loops: CDR1 SNHLY, CDR2 FYNNEI. The CDR3 sequence: CASSDRENIQYF. The CDR3 DNA is TGTGCCAGCAGTGATAGGGAAAACATTCAGTACTTC.

V is TRBV28 and J is TRBJ1-4; D may be TRBD1 (6 bases). The CDR3 is made up of 15 amino acids. The V end lost 4 bases, the J end lost 5 bases, and 14 bases lay between the germline ends. CDR1 is MDHEN and CDR2 is SYDVKM in the germline V gene. For the CDR3, the DNA is TGTGCCAGCAGTTCCAGACAGGTCGGGAATGAAAAACTGTTTTTT. Amino acid sequence: CASSSRQVGNEKLFF.

This clonotype has just a few counts. The genes are TRBV27 and TRBJ1-4; a possible D gene is TRBD1 (5 bases). CDR1 and CDR2 (germline): MNHEY, SMNVEV (reference sequence). Trimming pared 4 bases from V and 5 bases from J, leaving 8 bases between. CDR3 length: 13 residues. CDR3 residues: CASSWAGNEKLFF. Written as DNA, the CDR3 is TGTGCCAGCAGTTGGGCAGGGAATGAAAAACTGTTTTTT.

This sequence joins TRBV20-1 and TRBJ2-3, with a tentative D call TRBD2 (5 bases). Trimming left V 2 bases short and J 0 bases short, with 9 bases between. Per the germline V gene, CDR1 is DFQATT and CDR2 is SNEGSKA (reference sequence). This CDR3 has 14 amino acids. DNA for the CDR3: TGCAGTGCTAGATACGGCGGGAGCACAGATACGCAGTATTTT. This gives the protein CSARYGGSTDTQYF.

The rearrangement uses TRBV6-1 and TRBJ2-3; the D is unclear. The V gene lost 4 bases and the J gene lost 4 bases, with 6 bases spanning the gap. Germline assignment: CDR1 MNHNS and CDR2 SASEGT. CDR3 length: 12 amino acids. CDR3 residues: CASSAFADTQYF. The CDR3 DNA reads TGTGCCAGCAGTGCGTTCGCAGATACGCAGTATTTT.

This clonotype occurred a few times. This chain connects TRBV5-1 to TRBJ1-5, with 11 bases that match TRBD1. Trimming at V came to 2 bases and at J to 3 bases, leaving 4 bases not matched to a gene. Germline V lookup: CDR1 SGHRS, CDR2 YFSETQ. This CDR3 is built from 16 residues. DNA of the CDR3: TGCGCCAGCAGCTTTGACGGACAGGGGGCCAATCAGCCCCAGCATTTT. Amino acid sequence: CASSFDGQGANQPQHF.

The table lists this clonotype with many counts. The chain uses TRBV10-3 and TRBJ2-3; 9 nucleotides align to TRBD2. The CDR3 length is 15 residues. With V trimmed by 9 bases and J by 4 bases, 11 bases remained unmatched. Germline assignment: CDR1 ENHRY and CDR2 SYGVKD. The CDR3 DNA sequence: TGTGCCATGTCCTCGGGACTAGCCCCCCCAGATACGCAGTATTTT. Translation: CAMSSGLAPPDTQYF.

The chain links TRBV5-1 to TRBJ1-6, with 9 bases aligning to TRBD1. The CDR3 runs 16 residues. The trim removed 4 bases at V and 6 bases at J, leaving 8 bases unmatched. The germline V gene encodes CDR1 SGHRS and CDR2 YFSETQ. The DNA for the CDR3 is TGCGCCAGCAGCGCCGGGACAGGGAAAGTTAATTCACCCCTCCACTTT. This sequence encodes CASSAGTGKVNSPLHF.

This chain uses TRBV20-1 with TRBJ1-1; 7 bases agree with TRBD1. The CDR3 sequence is 14 residues long. V shed 5 bases, J shed 12 bases, and the junction held 18 bases outside the gene matches. The V gene's germline CDR1 is DFQATT and CDR2 SNEGSKA (reference sequence). The CDR3: CSAQSQLQGLISFF. The CDR3 DNA reads TGCAGTGCTCAGTCCCAGCTACAGGGGCTGATTTCTTTCTTT.

This chain uses TRBV11-2 with TRBJ2-7; D remains ambiguous. CDR1 SGHAT and CDR2 FQNNGV come from the germline V gene. The CDR3 is made up of 11 amino acids. V lost 6 bases, J lost 7 bases, and 10 bases lay in between. CDR3 in DNA: TGTGCCAGCAGTCATCCCAGGGAGCAGTACTTC. It is translated as CASSHPREQYF.

The chain uses TRBV5-1 and TRBJ1-2; 7 bases are a match to TRBD1. V shed 2 bases and J 2 bases; nucleotides not matched to a gene: 3. The CDR3 loop spans 14 amino acids. Germline V gene sequence: CDR1 SGHRS, CDR2 YFSETQ. The CDR3 loop is CASSFKGQNYGYTF. The DNA of the CDR3 is TGCGCCAGCAGCTTCAAGGGACAGAACTATGGCTACACCTTC.

This clonotype showed up many times. This CDR3 is CAISRQGLANYGYTF. CDR3 coding DNA: TGTGCCATCAGCCGACAGGGCCTAGCTAACTATGGCTACACCTTC. The gene calls are TRBV10-3 and TRBJ1-2, with 7 bases identical to TRBD1. The length of the CDR3 is 15 residues. V dropped 6 bases and J dropped 0; count of bases not matched to a gene: 7. Germline values: CDR1 ENHRY, CDR2 SYGVKD.

This clonotype was counted many times. The J gene is TRBJ1-1, the V gene TRBV7-2; unclear D gene. Trimming pared 1 base from V and 1 base from J, leaving 4 bases between. From germline, CDR1 is SGHTA and CDR2 FQGNSA. The CDR3 spans 13 residues. The CDR3 region has the DNA TGTGCCAGCAGCTTAGGCAGGAACACTGAAGCTTTCTTT. Protein: CASSLGRNTEAFF.

This clonotype showed up just a few times. V and J are TRBV30 and TRBJ1-2, with no clear D. The germline gives CDR1 GTSNPN, CDR2 SVGIG (reference sequence). V was trimmed by 3 bases and J by 0 bases, leaving 8 bases between them. The CDR3 totals 13 residues. The DNA for the CDR3 is TGTGCCTGGAGCTCTCCAGCTAACTATGGCTACACCTTC. It codes for CAWSSPANYGYTF. Supplemented by reference TRBV30 and TRBJ1-2, the full variable domain reads SQTIHQWPATLVQPVGSPLSLECTVEGTSNPNLYWYRQAAGRGLQLLFYSVGIGQISSEVPQNLSASRPQDRQFILSSKKLLLSDSGFYLCAWSSPANYGYTFGSGTRLTVV.

This clonotype was counted only a few times. V is TRBV7-3 and J is TRBJ2-2; 8 positions match TRBD2. This CDR3 is built from 17 residues. Trimming took 2 bases from V and 0 from J; bases not matched to a gene: 5. In germline, CDR1 is SGHTA, CDR2 FQGTGA. The CDR3 sequence is CASSLYTSGTNTGELFF. In DNA form, the CDR3 reads TGTGCCAGCAGCTTATACACTAGCGGTACGAACACCGGGGAGCTGTTTTTT. The complete variable domain, with remaining parts taken from reference TRBV7-3 and TRBJ2-2, reads GAGVSQTPSNKVTEKGKYVELRCDPISGHTALYWYRQSLGQGPEFLIYFQGTGAADDSGLPNDRFFAVRPEGSVSTLKIQRTERGDSAVYLCASSLYTSGTNTGELFFGEGSRLTVL.

J is TRBJ1-1 and V is TRBV28; the D is unclear. Trimming removed 5 bases at V and 8 bases at J, with 21 bases between. The CDR3 has 15 amino acids. Germline V gene lookup returns CDR1 MDHEN and CDR2 SYDVKM. DNA for the CDR3: TGTGCCAGCAGTCTGCTAAGGGAACCGGACGAAGAAGCTTTCTTT. Encoded protein: CASSLLREPDEEAFF.

The chain couples TRBV2 to TRBJ2-1; no firm D call. V was shortened by 1 base and J by 6 bases, with 4 bases between the two germline ends. Germline lookup yields CDR1 SNHLY and CDR2 FYNNEI. The CDR3 extends over 12 amino acids. The CDR3 nucleotides are TGTGCCAGCAGTGAAGGGGTCAATGAGCAGTTCTTC. Amino acids: CASSEGVNEQFF.

Only a few counts were recorded for this clonotype. V gene TRBV7-9 combines with J gene TRBJ2-2; a weak D match, TRBD2 (6 bases). Germline-derived CDR1 and CDR2 are SEHNR and FQNEAQ (reference sequence). The CDR3 has 15 amino acids. The V end lost 4 bases, the J end lost 3 bases, and 12 bases lay between the germline ends. The CDR3 protein is CASSSARRDTGELFF. CDR3 sequence (DNA): TGTGCCAGCAGCTCGGCCCGGAGGGACACCGGGGAGCTGTTTTTT.

This clonotype was found a few times. The chain links TRBV10-3 to TRBJ2-1, with 7 bases fitting TRBD2. With 6 bases clipped from V and 0 bases from J, the junction kept 5 bases outside the gene matches. Germline V lookup: CDR1 ENHRY, CDR2 SYGVKD. The CDR3 runs 15 residues. In DNA form, the CDR3 reads TGTGCCATCAGAGAAGCGGGGCGCTCCTACAATGAGCAGTTCTTC. Amino acid sequence: CAIREAGRSYNEQFF.

The rearrangement joins TRBV28 to TRBJ2-3, with D possibly being TRBD2 (6 bases). The CDR3 sequence is 13 residues long. The V gene's germline CDR1 is MDHEN and CDR2 SYDVKM. The germline V and J ends were trimmed by 7 bases and 6 bases, with 14 bases remaining between them. The CDR3 DNA sequence: TGTGCCAGCATCGGGGACTTAGCGGATACGCAGTATTTT. Translating gives CASIGDLADTQYF.

This clonotype has a count of ten or more. The chain recombines TRBV3-1 with TRBJ2-7, with 8 bases matching TRBD2. The CDR3 runs to 15 residues. Germline assignment: CDR1 LGHDT and CDR2 YNNKEL (reference sequence). Trimming took 1 base from V and 3 from J; bases not matched to a gene: 5. This CDR3 is CASSQGLSGVYEQYF. The CDR3 nucleotides are TGTGCCAGCAGCCAAGGTCTTAGCGGGGTCTACGAGCAGTACTTC.

This clonotype was detected ten times or more. The rearrangement uses TRBV7-6 and TRBJ1-1; no clear D. V was clipped by 0 bases and J by 0 bases, with 8 bases between them. Germline assignment: CDR1 SGHVS and CDR2 FNYEAQ. CDR3 size: 15 residues. The CDR3 sequence is CASSLAGDVNTEAFF. The CDR3 nucleotides read TGTGCCAGCAGCTTAGCAGGAGATGTGAACACTGAAGCTTTCTTT. The variable domain in full, with the rest retrieved from reference TRBV7-6 and TRBJ1-1, is GAGVSQSPRYKVTKRGQDVALRCDPISGHVSLYWYRQALGQGPEFLTYFNYEAQQDKSGLPNDRFSAERPEGSISTLTIQRTEQRDSAMYRCASSLAGDVNTEAFFGQGTRLTVV.

V gene TRBV14 combines with J gene TRBJ2-7, with TRBD2 identical over 10 bases. The CDR3 has 15 residues. Germline CDR1 reads SGHDN; CDR2 reads FVKESK. The V gene end was trimmed by 5 bases and the J gene end by 2 bases; junction bases not matched to a gene: 6. CDR3 DNA: TGTGCCAGCAGCTTAGCGGGAGGCCCTACCTACGAGCAGTACTTC. Its protein is CASSLAGGPTYEQYF.

This clonotype was recorded a few times. This chain links TRBV20-1 with TRBJ2-5; D perhaps matches TRBD1 (6 bases). This CDR3 is built from 13 residues. V lost 1 base and J 5 bases, leaving 11 bases between the germline ends. CDR1 is DFQATT and CDR2 is SNEGSKA in the germline V gene (reference sequence). Written as DNA, the CDR3 is TGCAGTGCTAGAGTTTCGCAGGGGGAGACCCAGTACTTC. Amino acids: CSARVSQGETQYF.

This clonotype has at least ten counts. This rearrangement joins TRBV28 to TRBJ1-3; no reliable D call. The CDR3 contains 15 residues. Germline CDR1 reads MDHEN; CDR2 reads SYDVKM. Trimming cost V 5 bases and J 2 bases, with 13 bases left between them. The CDR3 region has the DNA TGTGCCAGCAGTCTAACCGGTGGGGCTGGAAACACCATATATTTT. It codes for CASSLTGGAGNTIYF.